The 27 T cell receptor beta chains given below trace back to one sample, sequenced in a study of T cells after yellow fever vaccination (dated by TCRdb to 2018 to 2020). Explained via the paper, the treatment or condition label denotes: live attenuated yellow fever vaccine strain. The method behind the library was 5' RACE. The sequencer was an Illumina NovaSeq 6000. The raw public data were reprocessed by TCRdb itself: fastp quality trimming at Q25, MiXCR clonotype calling, in-frame beta chains only. Rows with one shared CDR3 protein collapse into an entry with the most common genes and DNA. For this sample there are 130,000 or so distinct CDR3 sequences; 12% to 15% appear just once. Approximately 43% of the sample comes from the top ten. Material: CD8+ T cells sorted from PBMCs, obtained 5 days after the yellow fever booster vaccination. These receptors all stem from a young man who received the YFV17D yellow fever vaccine.

The chain has TRBV28 and TRBJ2-5; D not certain. CDR1 is MDHEN, CDR2 SYDVKM, per germline. Deletions cut 6 bases from V and 0 bases from J, with 14 bases between. This CDR3 has 15 amino acids. CDR3 residues: CASSPQLGHQETQYF. CDR3 bases: TGTGCCAGCAGCCCCCAGCTAGGGCACCAAGAGACCCAGTACTTC.

In this sample, this clonotype turned up once. This chain links TRBV3-1 with TRBJ2-1, with 9 bases aligning to TRBD2. The CDR3 is made up of 17 amino acids. Germline CDR1 reads LGHDT; CDR2 reads YNNKEL (reference sequence). The V and J ends lost 4 bases and 11 bases, in that order; junction bases with no gene match: 18. Here the CDR3 reads CASSLLREASGAAKQFF. The CDR3 region has the DNA TGTGCCAGCAGCCTACTAAGGGAGGCTAGCGGGGCCGCGAAGCAGTTCTTC.

This clonotype occurred a few times. The chain combines TRBV12-5 with TRBJ2-3, with a tentative D call TRBD2 (6 bases). CDR1 is LGHNT and CDR2 is FRNRAP in the germline V gene. The ends were cut back, 3 bases at V and 6 bases at J, with 13 bases in the middle. The CDR3 contains 14 residues. As DNA, the CDR3 is TGTGCTAGTGGTTTAGGAGGGACTGGGGATACGCAGTATTTT. This codes for CASGLGGTGDTQYF.

The table lists this clonotype with a few counts. The V and J genes are TRBV2 and TRBJ2-3; 7 nucleotides align to TRBD1. V was clipped by 7 bases and J by 1 base; unmatched bases: 5. The CDR3 length is 14 residues. CDR1 and CDR2 (germline): SNHLY, FYNNEI. CDR3 residues: CASTKGARTDTQYF. CDR3 nucleotide sequence: TGTGCCAGCACTAAGGGGGCTCGCACAGATACGCAGTATTTT.

The J gene is TRBJ2-5, the V gene TRBV5-4; TRBD1 aligns across 7 bases. CDR1 and CDR2 from the germline V gene are SGHNT and YYREEE (reference sequence). CDR3 size: 14 residues. With V trimmed by 4 bases and J by 3 bases, 6 bases remained unmatched. The CDR3 DNA reads TGTGCCAGCAGCCCGACAGGGATGGAAGAGACCCAGTACTTC. Translating it yields CASSPTGMEETQYF.

This chain joins TRBV29-1 and TRBJ2-5; TRBD1 might be the D (6 bases). The CDR3 is made up of 14 amino acids. V gave up 2 bases and J gave up 5 bases, with 15 bases separating them. Germline values: CDR1 SQVTM, CDR2 ANQGSEA. This CDR3 is CSVEKAGEGETQYF. CDR3 nucleotide sequence: TGCAGCGTTGAAAAGGCAGGGGAAGGGGAGACCCAGTACTTC.

This clonotype has more than one count but fewer than ten. The chain combines TRBV27 with TRBJ1-6; D is uncertain. Germline CDR1 MNHEY, CDR2 SMNVEV (reference sequence). The CDR3 runs to 15 residues. V lost 7 bases and J lost 4, with 14 bases in between. The CDR3 DNA reads TGTGCCAGCAACTGGTCTGGGTCGTATAATTCACCCCTCCACTTT. This translates into CASNWSGSYNSPLHF.

J is TRBJ1-1 and V is TRBV4-1, with 9 bases that match TRBD1. The V segment lost 4 bases and the J segment 10 bases; nucleotides outside the gene matches: 1. Per germline, CDR1 MGHRA and CDR2 YSYEKL. There are 11 residues in the CDR3. The CDR3 region is CASSPGQGAFF. DNA for the CDR3: TGCGCCAGCAGCCCGGGACAGGGAGCTTTCTTT.

This clonotype was observed a few times. V gene TRBV29-1 combines with J gene TRBJ1-2, with D possibly TRBD1 on 6 matching bases. The CDR3 runs 13 residues. V shed 8 bases and J shed 5 bases, with 18 bases lying between them. CDR1 is SQVTM and CDR2 is ANQGSEA in the germline V gene. In DNA form, the CDR3 reads TGCAGCCCGATACGGACAGATTATTATGGCTACACCTTC. It codes for CSPIRTDYYGYTF.

The sample holds a few counts of this clonotype. The CDR3, as DNA: TGCAGCGTTGACGGCCCTCGAAATGAGCAGTTCTTC. This translates into CSVDGPRNEQFF. The chain links TRBV29-1 to TRBJ2-1; D gene uncertain. Trimming removed 3 bases at V and 7 bases at J, with 10 bases between. Germline lookup yields CDR1 SQVTM and CDR2 ANQGSEA. This CDR3 is 12 amino acids long.

This clonotype was seen at least ten times. This chain uses TRBV11-2 with TRBJ2-1, with 10 bases fitting TRBD2. Trimming cost V 6 bases and J 4 bases; bases outside gene matches: 9. The CDR3 spans 16 residues. The germline V gene has CDR1 SGHAT and CDR2 FQNNGV. The CDR3 nucleotides are TGTGCCAGCAGACCCAGCGGGGGGGCATCGTACAATGAGCAGTTCTTC. Its protein is CASRPSGGASYNEQFF. Complete variable domain (other parts from reference TRBV11-2 and TRBJ2-1): EAGVAQSPRYKIIEKRQSVAFWCNPISGHATLYWYQQILGQGPKLLIQFQNNGVVDDSQLPKDRFSAERLKGVDSTLKIQPAKLEDSAVYLCASRPSGGASYNEQFFGPGTRLTVL.

This clonotype was found a few times. In DNA form, the CDR3 reads TGTGCCAGCAGTTACGGAGCAGGGCATCCCTACGAGCAGTACTTC. Its protein is CASSYGAGHPYEQYF. This chain links TRBV6-5 with TRBJ2-7, with D perhaps matching TRBD1 (5 bases). Germline-derived CDR1 and CDR2 are MNHEY and SVGAGI. V dropped 2 bases and J dropped 2 bases, with 13 bases sitting between them. CDR3 size: 15 residues.

V and J are TRBV4-1 and TRBJ1-2; D unresolved. The CDR3 spans 15 residues. V lost 0 bases to trimming and J lost 2 bases, with 10 bases between them. Germline V gene sequence: CDR1 MGHRA, CDR2 YSYEKL. The CDR3 loop reads CASSQESTLNYGYTF. CDR3 nucleotides: TGCGCCAGCAGCCAAGAGTCAACGTTAAACTATGGCTACACCTTC.

The V gene is TRBV5-1, the J gene TRBJ2-7; 8 bases agree with TRBD1. Germline CDR1 reads SGHRS; CDR2 reads YFSETQ. The junction had 8 bases not matched to a gene; V was cut back by 5 bases and J by 1 base. CDR3 size: 15 residues. CDR3 DNA sequence: TGCGCCAGCAGTCTTCGACAGGGGCTATCCTACGAGCAGTACTTC. It encodes CASSLRQGLSYEQYF.

This clonotype appeared a few times. This chain joins TRBV4-3 and TRBJ1-3, with D maybe TRBD1 (6 bases). The CDR3 contains 12 residues. CDR1 is LGHNA, CDR2 YSLEER, per germline. The germline V and J ends were trimmed by 4 bases and 7 bases, with 8 bases remaining between them. CDR3: CASSPQGNTIYF. CDR3 nucleotide sequence: TGCGCCAGCAGCCCGCAGGGGAACACCATATATTTT.

The gene calls are TRBV4-3 and TRBJ2-2; the D gene is possibly TRBD2 (5 bases). The CDR3 runs to 17 residues. Germline CDR1 and CDR2: LGHNA and YSLEER. V dropped 4 bases and J dropped 6 bases, with 21 bases sitting between them. The CDR3 DNA is TGCGCCAGCAGCCTTTCATGGGCACCGACGGGGTCCGGGGAGCTGTTTTTT. Protein sequence: CASSLSWAPTGSGELFF.

The V gene is TRBV4-1, the J gene TRBJ2-6, with D tentatively TRBD2 (5 bases). V dropped 4 bases and J dropped 2 bases, with 12 bases sitting between them. The CDR3 runs 16 residues. The germline V gene encodes CDR1 MGHRA and CDR2 YSYEKL. Written as DNA, the CDR3 is TGCGCCAGCAGCCGAACCGGGGTGGCTGGGGCCAACGTCCTGACTTTC. Its translation is CASSRTGVAGANVLTF.

The rearrangement joins TRBV6-2 or TRBV6-3 to TRBJ2-7; the D gene is possibly TRBD1 (6 bases). The V gene's germline CDR1 is MNHEY and CDR2 SVGEGT. The CDR3 loop spans 13 amino acids. V was shortened by 8 bases and J by 4 bases, with 15 bases between the two germline ends. The CDR3 region has the DNA TGTGCCAGCCGGTACAGGGAAGGGTACGAGCAGTACTTC. This gives the protein CASRYREGYEQYF.

CDR3 DNA: TGTGCCAGCAGTTTATCCAGGGGCTGGAACACTGAAGCTTTCTTT. Protein product: CASSLSRGWNTEAFF. V gene TRBV28 combines with J gene TRBJ1-1; D may be TRBD1 (6 bases). In germline, CDR1 is MDHEN, CDR2 SYDVKM. The length of the CDR3 is 15 residues. Trimming pared 1 base from V and 1 base from J, leaving 10 bases between.

This clonotype was counted ten times or more. The chain has TRBV12-3 or TRBV12-4 and TRBJ2-1, with D hard to call. Trimming shortened V by 0 bases and J by 7 bases, and 4 bases separated the two germline ends. The CDR3 is 12 amino acids. The CDR3 nucleotides are TGTGCCAGCAGTTTAGCGAGTAATGAGCAGTTCTTC. Residues: CASSLASNEQFF.

This clonotype was seen a few times. The chain carries TRBV6-2 or TRBV6-3 and TRBJ2-5; 8 bases are shared with TRBD1. The J segment lost 1 base and the V segment lost 6 bases, leaving 10 bases of the junction unmatched. Germline V gene sequence: CDR1 MNHEY, CDR2 SVGEGT. This CDR3 has 16 residues. The CDR3 region is CASRHDSGQGQETQYF. CDR3 nucleotide sequence: TGTGCCAGCAGGCACGACTCCGGACAGGGCCAAGAGACCCAGTACTTC.

The rearrangement uses TRBV6-1 and TRBJ1-1; D not certain. CDR1 MNHNS and CDR2 SASEGT come from the germline V gene. CDR3 length: 11 amino acids. The ends were cut back, 9 bases at V and 7 bases at J, with 12 bases in the middle. CDR3 region: CASGNSDEAFF. CDR3 DNA: TGTGCCAGTGGAAATTCCGATGAAGCTTTCTTT.

This clonotype was seen a few times. The J gene is TRBJ2-5, the V gene TRBV11-2; D might be TRBD1 or TRBD2, each matching 6 bases. V gave up 0 bases and J gave up 1 base, with 9 bases separating them. The germline V gene encodes CDR1 SGHAT and CDR2 FQNNGV. The CDR3 spans 15 residues. This chain's CDR3 is CASSLEGGIQETQYF. The DNA for the CDR3 is TGTGCCAGCAGCTTAGAAGGGGGGATCCAAGAGACCCAGTACTTC.

The sample holds a few counts of this clonotype. This sequence joins TRBV7-8 and TRBJ2-2; TRBD1 is a possible D gene (6 bases). Germline-derived CDR1 and CDR2 are SGHVS and FQNEAQ. The CDR3 consists of 17 residues. The V gene lost 5 bases and the J gene lost 4 bases, with 20 bases spanning the gap. As DNA, the CDR3 is TGTGCCAGCAGCCATCCTTCTGAGGACAGATTCACCGGGGAGCTGTTTTTT. Protein: CASSHPSEDRFTGELFF.

This clonotype occurred a few times. This chain's CDR3 is CSARDFQAGTYSYEQYF. The DNA for the CDR3 is TGCAGTGCTAGAGATTTTCAGGCCGGGACTTACTCCTACGAGCAGTACTTC. The V call is TRBV20-1, the J call TRBJ2-7, with TRBD2 as a possible D gene (6 bases). Germline assignment: CDR1 DFQATT and CDR2 SNEGSKA (reference sequence). The CDR3 length is 17 residues. Trimming took off 0 bases at V and 0 bases at J, with 18 bases between the two ends.

There are many counts of this clonotype. The V gene is TRBV2, the J gene TRBJ2-3; D is perhaps TRBD2 (5 bases). This CDR3 comprises 13 residues. Germline CDR1 reads SNHLY; CDR2 reads FYNNEI. V lost 8 bases and J lost 1, with 10 bases in between. Here the CDR3 DNA reads TGTGCCAGCTCATATAGCGGCACAGATACGCAGTATTTT. It encodes CASSYSGTDTQYF.

This clonotype was recorded at least ten times. The rearrangement uses TRBV5-1 and TRBJ2-4; TRBD2 agrees at 7 bases. This CDR3 comprises 16 residues. Losses at the gene ends were 0 bases for V and 6 bases for J; bases not matched to a gene: 9. Germline CDR1 is SGHRS and CDR2 is YFSETQ. CDR3 loop: CASSLDRRGTGNIQYF. The CDR3 region has the DNA TGCGCCAGCAGCTTGGACAGGCGGGGGACTGGAAACATTCAGTACTTC.